The 22 T cell receptor beta chains below all came from one sample that was sequenced in a study of blood T cell repertoires in COVID-19 (TCRdb year 2020). Receptor amplification or capture employed the immunoSEQ multiplex PCR assay. This is the immuneACCESS table as TCRdb keeps it, with only in-frame sequences that have V and J called. A part of the clones is gone; compared with another copy, unresolved V genes explain less than half, and the rest is unexplained. The sample contains 180,000 or so clones, roughly 87% of them found a single time. Together, the top ten hold approximately 10% of the sample. Source material: PBMCs or T cells enriched from blood (not recorded which). All receptors come from a man aged 45-65 years who had recovered from COVID-19.

This rearrangement joins TRBV19 to TRBJ1-6; no clear D. This CDR3 has 16 residues. Trimming pared 11 bases from V and 0 bases from J, leaving 17 bases between. Germline assignment: CDR1 LNHDA and CDR2 SQIVND (reference sequence). CDR3 protein: CASTSAGFSYNSPLHF. DNA of the CDR3: TGTGCCTCAACATCGGCAGGATTCTCCTATAATTCACCCCTCCACTTT. Looking up the rest from reference TRBV19 and TRBJ1-6 gives the full variable domain: DGGITQSPKYLFRKEGQNVTLSCEQNLNHDAMYWYRQDPGQGLRLIYYSQIVNDFQKGDIAEGYSVSREKKESFPLTVTSAQKNPTAFYLCASTSAGFSYNSPLHFGNGTRLTVT.

The rearrangement links TRBV24-1 to TRBJ2-5, with 8 positions matching TRBD1. Germline CDR1 and CDR2: KGHDR and SFDVKD. With V trimmed by 4 bases and J by 0 bases, 6 bases remained unmatched. The CDR3 runs to 16 residues. CDR3 DNA sequence: TGTGCCACCAGTGAGGCAGGGGGCACCTACCAAGAGACCCAGTACTTC. Translating it yields CATSEAGGTYQETQYF.

The chain carries TRBV29-1 and TRBJ1-2, with TRBD1 matching 8 bases. The trim removed 3 bases at V and 7 bases at J, leaving 10 bases unmatched. The CDR3 sequence is 14 residues long. CDR1 and CDR2 from the germline V gene are SQVTM and ANQGSEA. This CDR3 is CSVDKGTGVSGYTF. CDR3 nucleotide sequence: TGCAGCGTTGATAAGGGGACAGGCGTCTCTGGCTACACCTTC.

The gene calls are TRBV5-3 and TRBJ2-7, with a weak D call TRBD2 (5 bases). Being an ORF, TRBV5-3 has a function that is uncertain. Trimming took 1 base from V and 6 from J, leaving 11 bases between them. The length of the CDR3 is 13 residues. Written as DNA, the CDR3 is TGTGCCAGAAGCTTGATGAGGGTTTGCGAGCAGTACTTC. Protein product: CARSLMRVCEQYF.

V is TRBV14 and J is TRBJ2-5; 10 bases agree with TRBD1. The CDR3 runs 22 residues. CDR1 and CDR2 from the germline V gene are SGHDN and FVKESK. The trim removed 0 bases at V and 1 base at J, leaving 20 bases unmatched. CDR3 protein: CASSQERDRGGRAQGGQETQYF. The CDR3 nucleotides are TGTGCCAGCAGCCAAGAGAGGGACAGGGGTGGACGGGCCCAGGGAGGCCAAGAGACCCAGTACTTC.

The J gene is TRBJ2-5, the V gene TRBV5-1; 12 nucleotides agree with TRBD1. The V gene end was trimmed by 4 bases and the J gene end by 1 base; junction bases not matched to a gene: 11. Germline V gene data show CDR1 as SGHRS and CDR2 as YFSETQ. This CDR3 contains 18 residues. The CDR3 DNA reads as TGCGCCAGCAGCCGGGGGACGGGACAGGGGGCCTCCCAAGAGACCCAGTACTTC. This codes for CASSRGTGQGASQETQYF.

V gene TRBV7-2 combines with J gene TRBJ2-7, with D uncertain. This CDR3 is built from 14 residues. Trimming cost V 3 bases and J 3 bases, with 12 bases left between them. Germline V gives CDR1 SGHTA, CDR2 FQGNSA. The CDR3 sequence: CASSFLAEIYEQYF. In DNA form, the CDR3 reads TGTGCCAGCAGCTTCTTGGCGGAAATCTACGAGCAGTACTTC. The full variable domain, rest sourced from reference TRBV7-2 and TRBJ2-7, is GAGVSQSPSNKVTEKGKDVELRCDPISGHTALYWYRQSLGQGLEFLIYFQGNSAPDKSGLPSDRFSAERTGGSVSTLTIQRTQQEDSAVYLCASSFLAEIYEQYFGPGTRLTVT.

This chain joins TRBV7-8 and TRBJ2-1, with a tentative D call TRBD2 (7 bases). Germline assignment: CDR1 SGHVS and CDR2 FQNEAQ. The CDR3 runs 14 residues. V shed 2 bases and J shed 6 bases, with 11 bases lying between them. CDR3 sequence: CASSLTGGPNEQFF. CDR3 sequence (DNA): TGTGCCAGCAGCTTAACGGGGGGCCCCAATGAGCAGTTCTTC.

This clone showed up just once. The rearrangement uses TRBV7-3 and TRBJ2-3; no definite D call. Germline CDR1 reads SGHTA; CDR2 reads FQGTGA. There are 14 residues in the CDR3. The V end was cut by 3 bases, the J end by 0 bases, with 7 bases between. CDR3 sequence reads: CASSFRGSTDTQYF. CDR3 bases: TGTGCCAGCAGCTTCCGCGGAAGCACAGATACGCAGTATTTT.

The rearrangement links TRBV7-3 to TRBJ2-7, with a weak D call TRBD1 (6 bases). The CDR3 is 13 amino acids. Germline assignment: CDR1 SGHTA and CDR2 FQGTGA. Trimming pared 1 base from V and 5 bases from J, leaving 9 bases between. CDR3 in amino acids: CASSLKRGNEQYF. The CDR3 DNA reads TGTGCCAGCAGCTTAAAGAGGGGGAACGAGCAGTACTTC.

This chain uses TRBV19 with TRBJ2-1; a possible D gene is TRBD2 (5 bases). CDR1 is LNHDA, CDR2 SQIVND, per germline (reference sequence). Trimming stripped 3 bases from V and 1 base from J, with 7 bases between. This CDR3 spans 14 amino acids. The CDR3 nucleotides read TGTGCCAGTAGTATCGGGGTATCCTACAATGAGCAGTTCTTC. Amino acids: CASSIGVSYNEQFF.

The CDR3 DNA is TGTGCCAGCGGGATTTCGGGACTGCTGAACACTGAAGCTTTCTTT. Protein sequence: CASGISGLLNTEAFF. V gene TRBV6-5 combines with J gene TRBJ1-1; weak D call: TRBD1 (5 bases). Between the trimmed V and J ends, which lost 8 bases and 0 bases, there was a span of 16 bases. Germline loops: CDR1 MNHEY, CDR2 SVGAGI. The CDR3 totals 15 residues.

The chain combines TRBV28 with TRBJ1-1; tentatively, D is TRBD1 (6 bases). Germline V gives CDR1 MDHEN, CDR2 SYDVKM. There are 10 residues in the CDR3. Trimming removed 10 bases from V and 7 bases from J, with 10 bases in between. The CDR3 bases are TGTGCCACCACGACAGGTGAAGCTTTCTTT. This translates into CATTTGEAFF.

This clone was found once. This chain joins TRBV7-2 and TRBJ1-3, with a tentative D call TRBD1 (6 bases). V was pared by 4 bases and J by 0 bases, with 10 bases between. The CDR3 has 15 residues. CDR1 and CDR2 from the germline V gene are SGHTA and FQGNSA. The CDR3 protein is CASSSSGDSGNTIYF. DNA of the CDR3: TGTGCCAGCAGCTCTTCAGGGGACTCTGGAAACACCATATATTTT.

V is TRBV5-6 and J is TRBJ2-7; D remains ambiguous. V shed 4 bases and J shed 6 bases, with 11 bases lying between them. Germline loops: CDR1 SGHDT, CDR2 YYEEEE. The CDR3 covers 12 residues. For the CDR3, the DNA is TGTGCCAGCAGCCCGAGCGCTTCCGAGCAGTACTTC. As protein: CASSPSASEQYF. The full variable domain, in which reference TRBV5-6 and TRBJ2-7 provide the parts outside the CDR3, is DAGVTQSPTHLIKTRGQQVTLRCSPKSGHDTVSWYQQALGQGPQFIFQYYEEEERQRGNFPDRFSGHQFPNYSSELNVNALLLGDSALYLCASSPSASEQYFGPGTRLTVT.

The V gene is TRBV19, the J gene TRBJ1-6; D call uncertain. Germline V gene lookup returns CDR1 LNHDA and CDR2 SQIVND (reference sequence). Trimming shortened V by 7 bases and J by 7 bases, and 14 bases separated the two germline ends. This CDR3 is built from 14 residues. CDR3 bases: TGTGCCAGTAATACCAACGCGGAAAATTCACCCCTCCACTTT. Encoded protein: CASNTNAENSPLHF.

This clone was recorded only once. This chain links TRBV27 with TRBJ1-5; D is possibly TRBD1 (6 bases). Germline CDR1 and CDR2: MNHEY and SMNVEV (reference sequence). The CDR3 is 15 residues long. Between the trimmed V and J ends, which lost 5 bases and 6 bases, there was a span of 17 bases. CDR3 sequence reads: CASSPNSGGAQPQHF. CDR3 sequence (DNA): TGTGCCAGCAGTCCTAACTCGGGGGGGGCTCAGCCCCAGCATTTT.

This clone was detected only once. The CDR3 region is CASSPPTGQQGELFF. Written as DNA, the CDR3 is TGTGCCAGCAGCCCCCCGACAGGGCAACAAGGGGAGCTGTTTTTT. The chain carries TRBV3-1 (or the pseudogene TRBV3-2) and TRBJ2-2, with TRBD1 matching over 7 bases. V gave up 4 bases and J gave up 8 bases; unmatched junction bases: 10. The CDR3 length is 15 residues. Germline V gene lookup returns CDR1 LGHDT and CDR2 YNNKEL (reference sequence).

The gene calls are TRBV29-1 and TRBJ1-1; D is ambiguous. V shed 4 bases and J shed 0 bases, with 9 bases lying between them. The CDR3 totals 13 residues. Germline V gene sequence: CDR1 SQVTM, CDR2 ANQGSEA. CDR3 coding DNA: TGCAGCGTTGCTGGCTTCATGAACACTGAAGCTTTCTTT. Protein product: CSVAGFMNTEAFF. The complete variable domain, with remaining parts taken from reference TRBV29-1 and TRBJ1-1, reads SAVISQKPSRDICQRGTSLTIQCQVDSQVTMMFWYRQQPGQSLTLIATANQGSEATYESGFVIDKFPISRPNLTFSTLTVSNMSPEDSSIYLCSVAGFMNTEAFFGQGTRLTVV.

This clone appeared a few times. The rearrangement uses TRBV7-8 and TRBJ2-1; 12 bases are shared with TRBD2. From germline, CDR1 is SGHVS and CDR2 FQNEAQ. The CDR3 extends over 15 amino acids. V shed 4 bases and J 9 bases; nucleotides not matched to a gene: 7. Here the CDR3 DNA reads TGTGCCAGCAGCTCCGTGGGACTAGCGGGCAGTGAGCAGTTCTTC. Its translation: CASSSVGLAGSEQFF.

The chain couples TRBV2 to TRBJ1-1; 7 positions match TRBD1. The germline gives CDR1 SNHLY, CDR2 FYNNEI. V lost 6 bases and J lost 7; bases outside the gene matches: 8. The CDR3 is made up of 13 amino acids. The CDR3 protein is CASSLTGQLEAFF. The CDR3 nucleotides read TGTGCCAGCAGCCTAACGGGACAGCTTGAAGCTTTCTTT.

This clone was recorded a few times. The chain combines TRBV2 with TRBJ2-5; TRBD2 might be the D (5 bases). Germline CDR1 reads SNHLY; CDR2 reads FYNNEI. The CDR3 spans 14 residues. V lost 4 bases and J 1 base, leaving 10 bases between the germline ends. Here the CDR3 reads CASSVRTGQETQYF. The CDR3 nucleotides read TGTGCCAGCAGTGTCCGGACTGGCCAAGAGACCCAGTACTTC.